The entry below gives a single TCR beta chain sequence along with its context. This entry comes from a study of control samples from healthy donors and cancer patients. Germline V CDR1 and CDR2: MNHEY, SVGAGI. The CDR3 has 14 residues. V shed 0 bases and J shed 7 bases, with 9 bases lying between them. TCRdb's copy holds only in-frame clones and misses some; the assay was immunoSEQ multiplex PCR. Among about 65,000 clones listed, less than 95% were seen once. The receptor was derived from a woman aged 45 to 65 with colorectal cancer. J is TRBJ2-2 and V is TRBV6-5; D is ambiguous. The material sequenced was PBMCs. CDR3 DNA sequence: TGTGCCAGCAGTTACTCGAAGCAGAGCGGGGAGCTGTTTTTT. Protein sequence: CASSYSKQSGELFF.